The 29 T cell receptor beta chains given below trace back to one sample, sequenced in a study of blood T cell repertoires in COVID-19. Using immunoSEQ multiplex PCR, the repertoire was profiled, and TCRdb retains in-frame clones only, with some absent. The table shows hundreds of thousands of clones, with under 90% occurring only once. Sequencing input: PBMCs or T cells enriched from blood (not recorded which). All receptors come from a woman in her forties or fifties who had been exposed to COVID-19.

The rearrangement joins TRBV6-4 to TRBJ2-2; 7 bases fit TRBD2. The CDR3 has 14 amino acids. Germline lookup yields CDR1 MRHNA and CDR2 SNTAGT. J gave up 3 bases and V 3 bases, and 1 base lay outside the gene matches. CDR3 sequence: CASSEAGDTGELFF. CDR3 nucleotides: TGTGCCAGCAGTGAGGCGGGGGACACCGGGGAGCTGTTTTTT.

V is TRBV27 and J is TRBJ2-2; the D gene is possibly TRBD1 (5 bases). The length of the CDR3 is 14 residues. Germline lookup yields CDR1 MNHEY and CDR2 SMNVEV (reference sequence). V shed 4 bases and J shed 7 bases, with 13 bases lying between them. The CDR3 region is CASSSGRIVGELFF. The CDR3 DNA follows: TGTGCCAGCAGTTCAGGGCGGATAGTCGGGGAGCTGTTTTTT.

CDR3 sequence reads: CASSPRPQGWDGYTF. The CDR3 nucleotides read TGTGCCAGCAGCCCTCGACCACAGGGCTGGGATGGCTACACCTTC. The V and J genes are TRBV7-8 and TRBJ1-2; tentative D call: TRBD1 (6 bases). CDR3 length: 15 amino acids. In germline, CDR1 is SGHVS, CDR2 FQNEAQ. Trimming stripped 5 bases from V and 6 bases from J, with 19 bases between.

The CDR3 spells CATTAQRGGYEQYF. CDR3 bases: TGTGCCACCACGGCACAGCGGGGCGGCTACGAGCAGTACTTC. The chain recombines TRBV2 with TRBJ2-7, with TRBD2 identical over 7 bases. Germline V gives CDR1 SNHLY, CDR2 FYNNEI. The CDR3 has 14 residues. The V and J ends lost 10 bases and 3 bases, in that order; junction bases with no gene match: 12.

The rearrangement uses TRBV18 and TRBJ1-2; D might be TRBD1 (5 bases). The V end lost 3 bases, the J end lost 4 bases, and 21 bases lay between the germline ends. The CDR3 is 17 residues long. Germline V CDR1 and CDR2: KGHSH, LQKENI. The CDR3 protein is CASSPARGQTITYGYTF. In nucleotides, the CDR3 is TGTGCCAGCTCACCTGCAAGGGGCCAGACAATCACCTATGGCTACACCTTC. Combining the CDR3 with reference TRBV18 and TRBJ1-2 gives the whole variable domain NAGVMQNPRHLVRRRGQEARLRCSPMKGHSHVYWYRQLPEEGLKFMVYLQKENIIDESGMPKERFSAEFPKEGPSILRIQQVVRGDSAAYFCASSPARGQTITYGYTFGSGTRLTVV.

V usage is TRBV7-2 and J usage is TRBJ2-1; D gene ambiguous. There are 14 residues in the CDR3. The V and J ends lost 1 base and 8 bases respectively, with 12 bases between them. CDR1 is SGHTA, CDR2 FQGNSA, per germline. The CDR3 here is CASSLVSMNYEQFF. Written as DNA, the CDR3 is TGTGCCAGCAGCTTAGTATCAATGAACTATGAGCAGTTCTTC.

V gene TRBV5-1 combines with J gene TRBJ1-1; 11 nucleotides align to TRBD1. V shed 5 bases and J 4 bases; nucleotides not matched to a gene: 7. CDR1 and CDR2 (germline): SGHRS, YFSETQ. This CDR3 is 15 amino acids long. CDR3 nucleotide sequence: TGCGCCAGCAGTTTTGGACAGGGGGCGTCCACTGAAGCTTTCTTT. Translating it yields CASSFGQGASTEAFF.

The CDR3, as DNA: TGCGCCAGCAGTGAGTCGACAGGGGCCAACCACGGGGGCTACACCTTC. Amino acid sequence: CASSESTGANHGGYTF. The rearrangement uses TRBV10-2 and TRBJ1-2; TRBD1 agrees at 8 bases. V shed 0 bases and J 8 bases; nucleotides not matched to a gene: 11. Per the germline V gene, CDR1 is WSHSY and CDR2 is SAAADI. The CDR3 spans 16 residues.

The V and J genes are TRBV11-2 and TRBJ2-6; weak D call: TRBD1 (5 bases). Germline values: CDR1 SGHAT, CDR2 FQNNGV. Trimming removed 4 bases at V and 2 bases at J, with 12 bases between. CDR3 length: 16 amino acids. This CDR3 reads CASSYWGRAGANVLTF. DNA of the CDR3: TGTGCCAGCAGCTATTGGGGCAGGGCTGGGGCCAACGTCCTGACTTTC. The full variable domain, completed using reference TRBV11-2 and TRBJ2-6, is EAGVAQSPRYKIIEKRQSVAFWCNPISGHATLYWYQQILGQGPKLLIQFQNNGVVDDSQLPKDRFSAERLKGVDSTLKIQPAKLEDSAVYLCASSYWGRAGANVLTFGAGSRLTVL.

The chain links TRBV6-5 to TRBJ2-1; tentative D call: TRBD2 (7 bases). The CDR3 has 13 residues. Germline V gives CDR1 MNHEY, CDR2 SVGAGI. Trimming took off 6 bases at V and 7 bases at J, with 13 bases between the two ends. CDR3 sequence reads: CASRGGAGNEQFF. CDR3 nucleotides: TGTGCCAGCAGAGGGGGGGCGGGGAATGAGCAGTTCTTC.

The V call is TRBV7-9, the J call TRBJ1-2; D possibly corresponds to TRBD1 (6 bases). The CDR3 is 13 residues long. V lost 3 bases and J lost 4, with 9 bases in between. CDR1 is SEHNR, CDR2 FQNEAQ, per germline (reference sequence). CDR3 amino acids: CASSFRDIYGYTF. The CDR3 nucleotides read TGTGCCAGCAGCTTTCGGGACATCTATGGCTACACCTTC. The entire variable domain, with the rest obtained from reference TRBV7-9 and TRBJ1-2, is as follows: DTGVSQNPRHKITKRGQNVTFRCDPISEHNRLYWYRQTLGQGPEFLTYFQNEAQLEKSRLLSDRFSAERPKGSFSTLEIQRTEQGDSAMYLCASSFRDIYGYTFGSGTRLTVV.

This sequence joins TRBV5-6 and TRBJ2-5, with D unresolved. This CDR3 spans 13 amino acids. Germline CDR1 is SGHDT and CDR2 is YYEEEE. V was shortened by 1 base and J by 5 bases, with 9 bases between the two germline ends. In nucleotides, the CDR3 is TGTGCCAGCAGCTTGTCTTTACGGGAGACCCAGTACTTC. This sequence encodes CASSLSLRETQYF.

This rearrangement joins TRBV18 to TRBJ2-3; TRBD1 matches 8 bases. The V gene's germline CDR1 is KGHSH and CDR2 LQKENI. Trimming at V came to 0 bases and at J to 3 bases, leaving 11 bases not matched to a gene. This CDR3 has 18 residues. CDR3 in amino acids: CASSPPRRQGAKTDTQYF. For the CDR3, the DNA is TGTGCCAGCTCACCACCGAGGAGGCAGGGGGCGAAAACAGATACGCAGTATTTT.

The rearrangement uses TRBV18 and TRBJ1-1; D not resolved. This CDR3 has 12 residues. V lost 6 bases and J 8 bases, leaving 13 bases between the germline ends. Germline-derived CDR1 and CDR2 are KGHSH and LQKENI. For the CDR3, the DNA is TGTGCCAGCTCCTCTCGTAACTCGGAAGCTTTCTTT. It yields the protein CASSSRNSEAFF.

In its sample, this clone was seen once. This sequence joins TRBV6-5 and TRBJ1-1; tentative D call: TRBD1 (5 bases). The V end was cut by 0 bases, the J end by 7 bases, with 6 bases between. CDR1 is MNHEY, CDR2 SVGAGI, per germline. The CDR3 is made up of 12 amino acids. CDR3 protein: CASSYSRDEAFF. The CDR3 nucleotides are TGTGCCAGCAGTTACTCCAGGGATGAAGCTTTCTTT.

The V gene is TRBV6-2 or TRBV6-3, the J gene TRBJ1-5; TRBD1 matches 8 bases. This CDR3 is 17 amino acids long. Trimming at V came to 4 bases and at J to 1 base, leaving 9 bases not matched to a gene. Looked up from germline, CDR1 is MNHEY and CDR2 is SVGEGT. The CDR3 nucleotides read TGTGCCAGCAGTTTACGCCCAACAGGGGGAAGCAATCAGCCCCAGCATTTT. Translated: CASSLRPTGGSNQPQHF.

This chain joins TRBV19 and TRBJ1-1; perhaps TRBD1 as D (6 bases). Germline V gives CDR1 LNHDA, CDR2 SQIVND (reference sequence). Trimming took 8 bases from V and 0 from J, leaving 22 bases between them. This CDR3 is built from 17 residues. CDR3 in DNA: TGTGCCAGTGCCGTGGGGGCCCGACAGACTATGAACACTGAAGCTTTCTTT. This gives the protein CASAVGARQTMNTEAFF.

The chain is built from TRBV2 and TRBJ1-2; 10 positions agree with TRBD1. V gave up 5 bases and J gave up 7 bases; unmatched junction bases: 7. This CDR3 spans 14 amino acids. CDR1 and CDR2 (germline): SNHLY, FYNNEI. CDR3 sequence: CASSRDRGPSGYTF. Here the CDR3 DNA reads TGTGCCAGCAGTCGCGACAGGGGGCCCTCTGGCTACACCTTC.

As DNA, the CDR3 is TGTGCCAGCAGTTACTACCGGGGTTCCTACGAGCAGTACTTC. Protein: CASSYYRGSYEQYF. The chain couples TRBV6-2 or TRBV6-3 to TRBJ2-7, with a weak D call TRBD2 (5 bases). The CDR3 is 14 residues long. Germline-derived CDR1 and CDR2 are MNHEY and SVGEGT. The germline V and J ends were trimmed by 1 base and 1 base, with 8 bases remaining between them.

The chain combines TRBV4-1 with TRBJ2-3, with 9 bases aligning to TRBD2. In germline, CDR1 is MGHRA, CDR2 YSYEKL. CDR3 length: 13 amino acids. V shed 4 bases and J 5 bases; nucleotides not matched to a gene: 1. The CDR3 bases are TGCGCCAGCAGCCCAGCGGGGGGAGATACGCAGTATTTT. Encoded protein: CASSPAGGDTQYF.

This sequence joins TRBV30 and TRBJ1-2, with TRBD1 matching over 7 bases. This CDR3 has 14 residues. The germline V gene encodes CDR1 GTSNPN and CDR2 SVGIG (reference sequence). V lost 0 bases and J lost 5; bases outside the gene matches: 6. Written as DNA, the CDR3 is TGTGCCTGGAGTGTACGACAGGGTCGTTATGGCTACACCTTC. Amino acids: CAWSVRQGRYGYTF.

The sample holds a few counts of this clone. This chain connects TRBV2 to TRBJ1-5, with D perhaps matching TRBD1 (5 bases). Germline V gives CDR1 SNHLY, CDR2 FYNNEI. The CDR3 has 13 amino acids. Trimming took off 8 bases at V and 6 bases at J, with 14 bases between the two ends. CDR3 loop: CASREGRPQPQHF. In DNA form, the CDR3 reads TGTGCCAGCCGGGAGGGGCGCCCTCAGCCCCAGCATTTT.

For the CDR3, the DNA is TGTGCCAGCAGACGGGACGCGGGGGCACTTTTCATATCTGAAGCTTTCTTT. Translating it yields CASRRDAGALFISEAFF. V and J are TRBV6-4 and TRBJ1-1, with D possibly TRBD1 on 6 matching bases. Trimming cost V 6 bases and J 6 bases, with 26 bases left between them. Germline V gene data show CDR1 as MRHNA and CDR2 as SNTAGT. The CDR3 covers 17 residues.

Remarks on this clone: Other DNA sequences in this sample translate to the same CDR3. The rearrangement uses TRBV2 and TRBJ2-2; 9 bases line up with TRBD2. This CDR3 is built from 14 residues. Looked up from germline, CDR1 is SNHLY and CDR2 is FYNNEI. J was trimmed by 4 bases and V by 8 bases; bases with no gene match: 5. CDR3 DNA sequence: TGTGCCAGCGGGGGACTAGCCGGCACCGGGGAGCTGTTTTTT. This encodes CASGGLAGTGELFF. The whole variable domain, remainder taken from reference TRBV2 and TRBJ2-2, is EPEVTQTPSHQVTQMGQEVILRCVPISNHLYFYWYRQILGQKVEFLVSFYNNEISEKSEIFDDQFSVERPDGSNFTLKIRSTKLEDSAMYFCASGGLAGTGELFFGEGSRLTVL.

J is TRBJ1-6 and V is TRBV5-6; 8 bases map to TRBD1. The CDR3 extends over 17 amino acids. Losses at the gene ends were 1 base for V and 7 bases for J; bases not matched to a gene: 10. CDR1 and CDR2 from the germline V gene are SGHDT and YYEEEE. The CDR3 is CASSLIGIGQGNSPLHF. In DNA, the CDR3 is TGTGCCAGCAGCTTGATAGGCATCGGACAGGGAAATTCACCCCTCCACTTT.

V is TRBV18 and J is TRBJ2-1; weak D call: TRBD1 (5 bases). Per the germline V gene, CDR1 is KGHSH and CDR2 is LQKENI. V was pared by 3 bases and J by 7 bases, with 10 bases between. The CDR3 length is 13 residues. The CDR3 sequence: CASSPTGTNEQFF. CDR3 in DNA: TGTGCCAGCTCACCCACAGGAACTAATGAGCAGTTCTTC.

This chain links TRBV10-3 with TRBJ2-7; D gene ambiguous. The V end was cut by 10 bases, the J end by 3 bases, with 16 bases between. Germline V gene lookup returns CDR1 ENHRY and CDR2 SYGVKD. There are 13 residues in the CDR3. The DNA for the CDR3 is TGTGCCACGTCGACACGGATGAACTACGAGCAGTACTTC. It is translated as CATSTRMNYEQYF.

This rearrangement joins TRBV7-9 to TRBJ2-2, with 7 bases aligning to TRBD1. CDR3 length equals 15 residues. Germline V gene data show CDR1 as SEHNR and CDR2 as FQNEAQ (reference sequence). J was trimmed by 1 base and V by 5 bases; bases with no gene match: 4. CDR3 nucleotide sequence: TGTGCCAGCAGCCCCCGGACAGGGAACACCGGGGAGCTGTTTTTT. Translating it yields CASSPRTGNTGELFF.

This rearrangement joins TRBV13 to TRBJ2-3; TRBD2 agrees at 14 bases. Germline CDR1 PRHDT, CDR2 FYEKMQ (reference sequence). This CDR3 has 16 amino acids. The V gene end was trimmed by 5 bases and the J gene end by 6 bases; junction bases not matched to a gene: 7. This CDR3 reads CASSLGLAGGRDTQYF. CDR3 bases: TGTGCCAGCAGCCTTGGACTAGCGGGGGGCAGGGATACGCAGTATTTT.